Presented here are 32 T cell receptor beta chains from one specimen sequenced in a study of response to subunit inactivated influenza vaccine. TCRdb redid the calling of the RT-PCR reads with MiXCR, one entry per CDR3 protein. The sample carries 610,000 or so distinct CDR3 sequences, 14% recorded once. The specimen was PBMCs from blood, collected roughly 13 days after vaccination. The source is a middle-aged man who received an inactivated influenza vaccine.

The genes are TRBV25-1 and TRBJ2-3; possibly TRBD2 for D (5 bases). The CDR3 runs 14 residues. Germline CDR1 reads MGHDK; CDR2 reads SYGVNS. V lost 3 bases to trimming and J lost 2 bases, with 9 bases between them. The CDR3 nucleotides read TGTGCCAGCAGTGATTTCGGGATCACAGATACGCAGTATTTT. Encoded protein: CASSDFGITDTQYF. Using reference TRBV25-1 and TRBJ2-3 for the parts outside the CDR3, the full variable domain is EADIYQTPRYLVIGTGKKITLECSQTMGHDKMYWYQQDPGMELHLIHYSYGVNSTEKGDLSSESTVSRIRTEHFPLTLESARPSHTSQYLCASSDFGITDTQYFGPGTRLTVL.

The rearrangement joins TRBV6-1 to TRBJ2-7; D might be TRBD1 (8 bases). Germline V gene sequence: CDR1 MNHNS, CDR2 SASEGT. CDR3 size: 13 residues. Deletions cut 6 bases from V and 3 bases from J, with 12 bases between. The CDR3 DNA is TGTGCCAGCAGAGCGGGACAGGTCTACGAGCAGTACTTC. This translates into CASRAGQVYEQYF.

This clonotype was counted many times. CDR3 sequence (DNA): TGTGCCACCGGAAGTAACCTCGAGCAGTACTTC. It specifies CATGSNLEQYF. V is TRBV3-1 and J is TRBJ2-7; no reliable D call. CDR3 length: 11 residues. The germline gives CDR1 LGHDT, CDR2 YNNKEL (reference sequence). Trimming pared 10 bases from V and 6 bases from J, leaving 13 bases between.

This chain connects TRBV7-8 to TRBJ2-5, with TRBD2 as a possible D gene (7 bases). This CDR3 is built from 15 residues. V was trimmed by 4 bases and J by 5 bases, leaving 17 bases between them. Germline CDR1 reads SGHVS; CDR2 reads FQNEAQ. The CDR3 reads CASSSWRGLSETQYF. The CDR3 DNA is TGTGCCAGCAGCTCTTGGCGGGGGCTCAGTGAGACCCAGTACTTC.

This chain uses TRBV5-1 with TRBJ2-3; D might be TRBD2 (5 bases). Looked up from germline, CDR1 is SGHRS and CDR2 is YFSETQ. V gave up 3 bases and J gave up 3 bases, with 17 bases separating them. The CDR3 is 16 residues long. The CDR3 nucleotides read TGCGCCAGCAGCTCGACCGGTCGAGGGTATACAGATACGCAGTATTTT. Translating it yields CASSSTGRGYTDTQYF.

This clonotype appeared many times. The chain joins TRBV7-2 to TRBJ2-3; the D is unclear. The V end lost 3 bases, the J end lost 6 bases, and 13 bases lay between the germline ends. The V gene's germline CDR1 is SGHTA and CDR2 FQGNSA. The CDR3 is 14 residues long. The CDR3 here is CASSLGNTVDTQYF. The CDR3 coding sequence is TGTGCCAGCAGCTTGGGGAATACGGTGGATACGCAGTATTTT.

A few counts support this clonotype. This rearrangement joins TRBV24-1 to TRBJ2-1, with 9 bases that match TRBD2. The junction had 2 bases not matched to a gene; V was cut back by 6 bases and J by 3 bases. The CDR3 consists of 14 residues. Germline assignment: CDR1 KGHDR and CDR2 SFDVKD. This chain's CDR3 is CATSQTSGYNEQFF. DNA for the CDR3: TGTGCCACCAGTCAGACTAGCGGCTACAATGAGCAGTTCTTC.

This clonotype was counted only a few times. The gene calls are TRBV15 and TRBJ2-7; D remains unclear. CDR1 is LNHNV, CDR2 YYDKDF, per germline (reference sequence). This CDR3 comprises 14 residues. V was pared by 0 bases and J by 2 bases, with 8 bases between. CDR3 DNA sequence: TGTGCCACCAGCAGAGACGGCGCTGCCTACGAGCAGTACTTC. Its protein product is CATSRDGAAYEQYF. Full variable domain (outside the CDR3, taken from reference TRBV15 and TRBJ2-7): DAMVIQNPRYQVTQFGKPVTLSCSQTLNHNVMYWYQQKSSQAPKLLFHYYDKDFNNEADTPDNFQSRRPNTSFCFLDIRSPGLGDTAMYLCATSRDGAAYEQYFGPGTRLTVT.

The chain recombines TRBV7-2 with TRBJ2-3; 8 bases agree with TRBD2. This CDR3 is built from 15 residues. In germline, CDR1 is SGHTA, CDR2 FQGNSA. V gave up 6 bases and J gave up 4 bases; unmatched junction bases: 9. This CDR3 reads CASSPTGGRADTQYF. The CDR3 region has the DNA TGTGCCAGCAGTCCAACGGGGGGGCGCGCAGATACGCAGTATTTT.

This clonotype was seen ten or more times. The chain carries TRBV10-3 and TRBJ2-7; 8 bases are shared with TRBD1. The germline gives CDR1 ENHRY, CDR2 SYGVKD. The CDR3 totals 14 residues. Trimming cost V 6 bases and J 3 bases; bases outside gene matches: 7. CDR3 sequence reads: CAIRSTGAVYEQYF. DNA for the CDR3: TGTGCCATCAGATCGACAGGGGCGGTCTACGAGCAGTACTTC.

The rearrangement joins TRBV5-1 to TRBJ1-4; 8 bases agree with TRBD1. This CDR3 has 14 residues. Germline V gene data show CDR1 as SGHRS and CDR2 as YFSETQ. The V gene end was trimmed by 7 bases and the J gene end by 4 bases; junction bases not matched to a gene: 6. The CDR3 coding sequence is TGCGCCAGCCGAAAGACAGGGGATAATGAAAAACTGTTTTTT. It encodes CASRKTGDNEKLFF.

This chain uses TRBV28 with TRBJ2-1, with D tentatively TRBD2 (5 bases). V shed 1 base and J shed 5 bases, with 12 bases lying between them. This CDR3 is 15 amino acids long. Germline V CDR1 and CDR2: MDHEN, SYDVKM. The CDR3 nucleotides are TGTGCCAGCAGTTTATCGTCTAGCAGCCACAATGAGCAGTTCTTC. Residues: CASSLSSSSHNEQFF.

V and J are TRBV14 and TRBJ1-2; D is perhaps TRBD1 (6 bases). Between the trimmed V and J ends, which lost 1 base and 4 bases, there was a span of 7 bases. The CDR3 is 13 residues long. Germline CDR1 SGHDN, CDR2 FVKESK. The CDR3: CASSQGRGYGYTF. CDR3 in DNA: TGTGCCAGCAGCCAAGGCAGGGGCTATGGCTACACCTTC. Based on the CDR3 plus reference TRBV14 and TRBJ1-2, the full variable domain is EAGVTQFPSHSVIEKGQTVTLRCDPISGHDNLYWYRRVMGKEIKFLLHFVKESKQDESGMPNNRFLAERTGGTYSTLKVQPAELEDSGVYFCASSQGRGYGYTFGSGTRLTVV.

This clonotype was picked up a small number of times. The chain uses TRBV6-1 and TRBJ2-3, with 16 nucleotides matching TRBD2. Germline-derived CDR1 and CDR2 are MNHNS and SASEGT. The CDR3 totals 18 residues. The V gene end was trimmed by 5 bases and the J gene end by 3 bases; junction bases not matched to a gene: 8. DNA of the CDR3: TGTGCCAGCAGTAAGGGACTAGCGGGGGGGGTGAGGACAGATACGCAGTATTTT. Its translation: CASSKGLAGGVRTDTQYF.

There are a few counts of this clonotype. The V and J genes are TRBV3-1 and TRBJ1-4; D is ambiguous. Germline CDR1 is LGHDT and CDR2 is YNNKEL (reference sequence). V lost 1 base, J lost 0 bases, and 12 bases lay in between. CDR3 length: 17 residues. The DNA for the CDR3 is TGTGCCAGCAGCCAAGCCCGACTGATCACAACTAATGAAAAACTGTTTTTT. As protein: CASSQARLITTNEKLFF. The full variable domain, completed using reference TRBV3-1 and TRBJ1-4, is DTAVSQTPKYLVTQMGNDKSIKCEQNLGHDTMYWYKQDSKKFLKIMFSYNNKELIINETVPNRFSPKSPDKAHLNLHINSLELGDSAVYFCASSQARLITTNEKLFFGSGTQLSVL.

This clonotype was observed a handful of times. This chain connects TRBV6-5 to TRBJ2-7; 7 bases are a match to TRBD1. V lost 1 base, J lost 3 bases, and 12 bases stayed unmatched. Per germline, CDR1 MNHEY and CDR2 SVGAGI. This CDR3 comprises 17 residues. CDR3 coding DNA: TGTGCCAGCAGTTACTACCCGGGGACAGTCCTCTTCTACGAGCAGTACTTC. It translates to CASSYYPGTVLFYEQYF.

This clonotype appeared a single time. Here the CDR3 reads CASSEGEVSGEETQYF. DNA of the CDR3: TGCGCCAGCAGTGAGGGTGAAGTTAGCGGGGAAGAGACCCAGTACTTC. The chain recombines TRBV10-2 with TRBJ2-5; 8 positions agree with TRBD2. The CDR3 spans 16 residues. The germline gives CDR1 WSHSY, CDR2 SAAADI. With 2 bases clipped from V and 3 bases from J, the junction kept 8 bases outside the gene matches.

This clonotype was recorded a few times. V gene TRBV29-1 combines with J gene TRBJ2-4, with 9 bases that match TRBD2. The CDR3 covers 20 residues. CDR1 SQVTM and CDR2 ANQGSEA come from the germline V gene. Trimming at V came to 6 bases and at J to 0 bases, leaving 21 bases not matched to a gene. The DNA of the CDR3 is TGCAGCGTCAGAGGGCTAGCGGGACCCGAAACGTTCTTAGCCAAAAACATTCAGTACTTC. It translates to CSVRGLAGPETFLAKNIQYF.

A few counts support this clonotype. This sequence joins TRBV20-1 and TRBJ1-5; no clear D. This CDR3 contains 13 residues. The V end lost 1 base, the J end lost 2 bases, and 6 bases lay between the germline ends. Germline CDR1 and CDR2: DFQATT and SNEGSKA (reference sequence). The CDR3 loop is CSARADGNQPQHF. In nucleotides, the CDR3 is TGCAGTGCTAGAGCTGATGGCAATCAGCCCCAGCATTTT.

This clonotype was detected a few times. This chain connects TRBV7-9 to TRBJ2-1, with D perhaps TRBD2 (6 bases). V lost 5 bases, J lost 4 bases, and 18 bases lay in between. There are 16 residues in the CDR3. The V gene's germline CDR1 is SEHNR and CDR2 FQNEAQ (reference sequence). DNA for the CDR3: TGTGCCAGCAGCGCCGGCCCAGCGGGTAATTACAATGAGCAGTTCTTC. Its translation: CASSAGPAGNYNEQFF.

This clonotype was counted ten times or more. The chain has TRBV7-9 and TRBJ1-2; D remains unclear. CDR1 and CDR2 (germline): SEHNR, FQNEAQ (reference sequence). Between the trimmed V and J ends, which lost 3 bases and 1 base, there was a span of 9 bases. The CDR3 has 14 amino acids. This chain's CDR3 is CASSLLTDNYGYTF. CDR3 coding DNA: TGTGCCAGCAGCTTGCTGACGGATAACTATGGCTACACCTTC.

The V gene is TRBV20-1, the J gene TRBJ1-2; D gene uncertain. This CDR3 is 13 amino acids long. V lost 3 bases and J lost 1, with 9 bases in between. Germline CDR1 DFQATT, CDR2 SNEGSKA (reference sequence). As DNA, the CDR3 is TGCAGTGCTAGGGGGTATAGTAACTATGGCTACACCTTC. This translates into CSARGYSNYGYTF.

The gene calls are TRBV7-9 and TRBJ2-1; 9 bases match TRBD2. The CDR3 consists of 12 residues. Germline lookup yields CDR1 SEHNR and CDR2 FQNEAQ (reference sequence). The V and J ends lost 9 bases and 8 bases, in that order; junction bases with no gene match: 5. CDR3 bases: TGTGCCAGTAGCGGGAGAAGCGATGAGCAGTTCTTC. It translates to CASSGRSDEQFF.

This rearrangement joins TRBV12-3 or TRBV12-4 to TRBJ2-1; the D gene is possibly TRBD2 (5 bases). The CDR3 totals 14 residues. V was trimmed by 7 bases and J by 3 bases, leaving 13 bases between them. In DNA form, the CDR3 reads TGTGCCAGCACTCATCCTGGACTCTACAATGAGCAGTTCTTC. This codes for CASTHPGLYNEQFF.

The V and J genes are TRBV12-3 or TRBV12-4 and TRBJ1-5; D uncertain. The V and J ends lost 2 bases and 6 bases respectively, with 5 bases between them. The CDR3 contains 12 residues. The CDR3 loop reads CASSLRPQPQHF. In DNA, the CDR3 is TGTGCCAGCAGTTTAAGGCCTCAGCCCCAGCATTTT.

The V call is TRBV20-1, the J call TRBJ2-5; 7 bases fit TRBD1. CDR1 and CDR2 (germline): DFQATT, SNEGSKA (reference sequence). This CDR3 is built from 12 residues. The J segment lost 2 bases and the V segment lost 7 bases, leaving 4 bases of the junction unmatched. The CDR3 bases are TGCAGTGTTAAGGGACAGCAAGAGACCCAGTACTTC. Its translation: CSVKGQQETQYF.

The chain links TRBV9 to TRBJ2-7; D gene unclear. The CDR3 length is 13 residues. V dropped 4 bases and J dropped 5 bases, with 13 bases sitting between them. CDR1 is SGDLS, CDR2 YYNGEE, per germline. CDR3 region: CASSSAAAHEQYF. DNA for the CDR3: TGTGCCAGCAGCTCCGCGGCCGCCCACGAGCAGTACTTC.

This clonotype appeared a single time. This sequence joins TRBV24-1 and TRBJ2-2; TRBD2 matches 11 bases. CDR1 is KGHDR, CDR2 SFDVKD, per germline. The CDR3 has 15 amino acids. J gave up 4 bases and V 7 bases, and 4 bases lay outside the gene matches. The CDR3 here is CATSGSGRATGELFF. The CDR3, as DNA: TGTGCCACCAGCGGTAGCGGGAGGGCCACCGGGGAGCTGTTTTTT.

The sample holds a few counts of this clonotype. CDR3 sequence: CSARDLPSGGAFIAKNIQYF. DNA of the CDR3: TGCAGTGCTAGAGATCTCCCTAGCGGGGGGGCTTTTATAGCCAAAAACATTCAGTACTTC. The rearrangement uses TRBV20-1 and TRBJ2-4; 12 bases are shared with TRBD2. The ends lost 0 bases at V and 0 bases at J; junction bases unmatched: 12. The length of the CDR3 is 20 residues. Germline CDR1 reads DFQATT; CDR2 reads SNEGSKA (reference sequence).

Many counts were recorded for this clonotype. V and J are TRBV12-3 or TRBV12-4 and TRBJ2-7; TRBD1 might be the D (6 bases). V shed 3 bases and J shed 2 bases, with 8 bases lying between them. The CDR3 consists of 13 residues. CDR3 in amino acids: CASSFGQPYEQYF. In nucleotides, the CDR3 is TGTGCCAGCAGTTTTGGACAGCCCTACGAGCAGTACTTC.

The table lists this clonotype with a few counts. The gene calls are TRBV6-6 and TRBJ2-1; D may be TRBD1 (5 bases). V was clipped by 8 bases and J by 5 bases, with 13 bases between them. Germline V gene sequence: CDR1 MNHNY, CDR2 SVGAGI (reference sequence). The CDR3 totals 13 residues. CDR3 sequence reads: CASHPTENNEQFF. CDR3 DNA sequence: TGTGCCAGCCACCCGACAGAAAACAATGAGCAGTTCTTC.

This rearrangement joins TRBV10-2 to TRBJ2-6; D is tentatively TRBD1 or TRBD2 (7 bases each). The CDR3 runs 17 residues. Trimming removed 2 bases at V and 4 bases at J, with 15 bases between. Looked up from germline, CDR1 is WSHSY and CDR2 is SAAADI. This CDR3 is CASSEGRGRPGANVLTF. For the CDR3, the DNA is TGCGCCAGCAGTGAGGGGAGGGGGCGTCCCGGGGCCAACGTCCTGACTTTC.